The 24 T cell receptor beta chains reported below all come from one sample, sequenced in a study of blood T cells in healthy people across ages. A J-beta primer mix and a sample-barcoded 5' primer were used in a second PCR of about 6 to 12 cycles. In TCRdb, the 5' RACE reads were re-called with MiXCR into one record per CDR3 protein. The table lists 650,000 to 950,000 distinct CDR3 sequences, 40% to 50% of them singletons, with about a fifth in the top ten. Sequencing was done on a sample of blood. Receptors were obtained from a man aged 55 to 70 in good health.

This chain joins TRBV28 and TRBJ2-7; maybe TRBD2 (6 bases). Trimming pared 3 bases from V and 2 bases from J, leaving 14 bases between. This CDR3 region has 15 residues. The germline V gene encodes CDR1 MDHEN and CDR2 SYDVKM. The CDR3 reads CASSLLVGGAYEQYF. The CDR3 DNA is TGTGCCAGCAGTTTGCTAGTCGGAGGGGCCTACGAGCAGTACTTC.

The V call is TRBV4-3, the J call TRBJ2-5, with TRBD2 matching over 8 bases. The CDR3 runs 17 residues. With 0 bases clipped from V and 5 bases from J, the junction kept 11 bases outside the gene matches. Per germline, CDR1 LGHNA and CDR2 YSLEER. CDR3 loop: CASSQDRTGGPWETQYF. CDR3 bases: TGCGCCAGCAGCCAAGATCGGACGGGGGGGCCGTGGGAGACCCAGTACTTC.

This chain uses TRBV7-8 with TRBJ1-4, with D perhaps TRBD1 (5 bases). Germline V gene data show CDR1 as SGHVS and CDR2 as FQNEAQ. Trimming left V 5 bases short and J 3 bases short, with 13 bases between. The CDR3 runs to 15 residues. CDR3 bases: TGTGCCAGCAGCCCCTGGGGAGGGGCTAATGAAAAACTGTTTTTT. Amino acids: CASSPWGGANEKLFF.

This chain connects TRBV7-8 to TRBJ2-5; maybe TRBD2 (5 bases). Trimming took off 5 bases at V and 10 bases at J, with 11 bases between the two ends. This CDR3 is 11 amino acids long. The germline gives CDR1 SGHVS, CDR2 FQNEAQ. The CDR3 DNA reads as TGTGCCAGCAGCCTTACTAGAGACCAGTACTTC. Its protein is CASSLTRDQYF.

Here the CDR3 reads CASRRQGTGELFF. Written as DNA, the CDR3 is TGTGCCAGCAGACGACAGGGGACCGGGGAGCTGTTTTTT. The chain uses TRBV6-6 and TRBJ2-2; 8 bases map to TRBD1. Germline-derived CDR1 and CDR2 are MNHNY and SVGAGI (reference sequence). V shed 6 bases, J shed 5 bases, and the junction held 2 bases outside the gene matches. The CDR3 contains 13 residues.

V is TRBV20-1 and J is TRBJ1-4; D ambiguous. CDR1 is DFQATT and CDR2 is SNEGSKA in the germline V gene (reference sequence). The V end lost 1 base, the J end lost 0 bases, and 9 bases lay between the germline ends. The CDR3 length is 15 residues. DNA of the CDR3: TGCAGTGCTAGAGCCTCAGTCGCAACTAATGAAAAACTGTTTTTT. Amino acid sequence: CSARASVATNEKLFF.

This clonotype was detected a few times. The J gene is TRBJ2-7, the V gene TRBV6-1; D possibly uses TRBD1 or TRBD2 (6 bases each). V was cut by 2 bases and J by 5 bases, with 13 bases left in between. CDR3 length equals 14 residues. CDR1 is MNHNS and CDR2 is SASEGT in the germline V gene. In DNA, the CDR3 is TGTGCCAGCAGTGAATTTCGGGGGCCGGACGAGCAGTACTTC. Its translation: CASSEFRGPDEQYF.

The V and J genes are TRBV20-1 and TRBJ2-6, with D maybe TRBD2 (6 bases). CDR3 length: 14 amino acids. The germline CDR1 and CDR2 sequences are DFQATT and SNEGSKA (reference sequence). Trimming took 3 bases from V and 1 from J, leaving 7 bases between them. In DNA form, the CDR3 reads TGCAGTGCTAGGGAGGGGTCTGGGGCCAACGTCCTGACTTTC. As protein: CSAREGSGANVLTF.

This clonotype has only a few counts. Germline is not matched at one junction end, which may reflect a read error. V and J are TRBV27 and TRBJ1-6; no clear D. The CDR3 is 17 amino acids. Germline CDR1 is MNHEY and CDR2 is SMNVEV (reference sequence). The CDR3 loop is CASSPYGSEGYSSPLHF. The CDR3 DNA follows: TGTGCCAGCAGTCCCTATGGCAGTGAGGGATATAGTTCACCCCTCCACTTT.

CDR3: CASSPPSRSNEQYF. The CDR3 nucleotides read TGCGCCAGCAGCCCCCCCAGCCGGTCCAACGAGCAGTACTTC. This chain connects TRBV5-1 to TRBJ2-7; D is undetermined. Per germline, CDR1 SGHRS and CDR2 YFSETQ. Trimming removed 4 bases at V and 5 bases at J, with 16 bases between. This CDR3 comprises 14 residues.

CDR3 loop: CASRQHRVETQYF. In DNA, the CDR3 is TGCGCCAGCAGACAGCACAGGGTTGAGACCCAGTACTTC. This sequence joins TRBV5-1 and TRBJ2-5; the D gene is possibly TRBD1 (6 bases). This CDR3 region has 13 residues. The V gene lost 5 bases and the J gene lost 5 bases, with 13 bases spanning the gap. The germline V gene has CDR1 SGHRS and CDR2 YFSETQ.

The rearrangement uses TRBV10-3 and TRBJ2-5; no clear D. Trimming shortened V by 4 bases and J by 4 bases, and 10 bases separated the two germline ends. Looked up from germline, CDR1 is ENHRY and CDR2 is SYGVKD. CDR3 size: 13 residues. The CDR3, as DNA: TGTGCCATCAGTGGCGACCCCCGAGAGACCCAGTACTTC. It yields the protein CAISGDPRETQYF.

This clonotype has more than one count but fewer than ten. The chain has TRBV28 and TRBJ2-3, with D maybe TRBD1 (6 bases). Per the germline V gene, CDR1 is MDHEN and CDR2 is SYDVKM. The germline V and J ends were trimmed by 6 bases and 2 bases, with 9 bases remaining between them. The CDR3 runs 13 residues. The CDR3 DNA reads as TGTGCCAGCAGGTGGACAGACACAGATACGCAGTATTTT. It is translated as CASRWTDTDTQYF. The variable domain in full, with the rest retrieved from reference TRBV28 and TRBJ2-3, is DVKVTQSSRYLVKRTGEKVFLECVQDMDHENMFWYRQDPGLGLRLIYFSYDVKMKEKGDIPEGYSVSREKKERFSLILESASTNQTSMYLCASRWTDTDTQYFGPGTRLTVL.

CDR3 in DNA: TGTGCCAGCACCTTACCCGTCCAACTAGCGGGGATCTCCTACGAGCAGTACTTC. It translates to CASTLPVQLAGISYEQYF. The gene calls are TRBV6-1 and TRBJ2-7; 10 bases fit TRBD2. This CDR3 region has 18 residues. The germline CDR1 and CDR2 sequences are MNHNS and SASEGT. The J segment lost 0 bases and the V segment lost 7 bases, leaving 15 bases of the junction unmatched.

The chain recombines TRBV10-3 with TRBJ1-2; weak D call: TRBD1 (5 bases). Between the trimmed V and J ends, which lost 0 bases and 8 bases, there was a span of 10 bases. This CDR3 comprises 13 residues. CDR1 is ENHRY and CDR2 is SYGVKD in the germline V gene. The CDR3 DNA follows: TGTGCCATCAGTGAGTCTGAGAGGGGAGGCTACACCTTC. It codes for CAISESERGGYTF.

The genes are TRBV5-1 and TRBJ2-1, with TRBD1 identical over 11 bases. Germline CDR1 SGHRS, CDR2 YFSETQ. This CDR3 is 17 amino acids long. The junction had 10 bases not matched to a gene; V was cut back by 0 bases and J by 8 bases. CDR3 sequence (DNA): TGCGCCAGCAGCTTGGGGCCGGACAGGGGGCTTGGCCATGAGCAGTTCTTC. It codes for CASSLGPDRGLGHEQFF.

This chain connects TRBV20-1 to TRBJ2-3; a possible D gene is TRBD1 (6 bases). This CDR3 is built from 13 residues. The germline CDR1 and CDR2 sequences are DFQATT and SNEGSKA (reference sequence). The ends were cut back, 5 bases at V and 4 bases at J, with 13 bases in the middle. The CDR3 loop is CSADRPGADTQYF. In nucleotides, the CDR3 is TGCAGTGCTGACAGGCCGGGCGCAGATACGCAGTATTTT.

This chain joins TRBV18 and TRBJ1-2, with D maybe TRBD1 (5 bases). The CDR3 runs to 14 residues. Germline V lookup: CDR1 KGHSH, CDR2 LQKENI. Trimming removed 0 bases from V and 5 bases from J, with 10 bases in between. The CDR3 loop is CASSPPGRGYGYTF. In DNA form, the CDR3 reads TGTGCCAGCTCACCACCGGGGCGCGGGTATGGCTACACCTTC.

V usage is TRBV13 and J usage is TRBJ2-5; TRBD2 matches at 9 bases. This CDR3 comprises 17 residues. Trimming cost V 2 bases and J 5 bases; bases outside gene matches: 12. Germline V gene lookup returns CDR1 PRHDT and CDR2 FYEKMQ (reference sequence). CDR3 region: CASSLSVVSGGHETQYF. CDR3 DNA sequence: TGTGCCAGCAGCTTATCGGTTGTTAGCGGGGGTCATGAGACCCAGTACTTC. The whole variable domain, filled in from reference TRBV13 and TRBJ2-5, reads AAGVIQSPRHLIKEKRETATLKCYPIPRHDTVYWYQQGPGQDPQFLISFYEKMQSDKGSIPDRFSAQQFSDYHSELNMSSLELGDSALYFCASSLSVVSGGHETQYFGPGTRLLVL.

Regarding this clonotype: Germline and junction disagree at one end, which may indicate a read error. The CDR3: CASSLDRGTEAFF. Written as DNA, the CDR3 is TGCGCCAGCAGCTTGGACAGGGGCACTGAAGCTTTCTTT. This chain links TRBV27 with TRBJ1-1; 9 bases are shared with TRBD1. CDR1 and CDR2 from the germline V gene are MNHEY and SMNVEV (reference sequence). The CDR3 is 13 residues long.

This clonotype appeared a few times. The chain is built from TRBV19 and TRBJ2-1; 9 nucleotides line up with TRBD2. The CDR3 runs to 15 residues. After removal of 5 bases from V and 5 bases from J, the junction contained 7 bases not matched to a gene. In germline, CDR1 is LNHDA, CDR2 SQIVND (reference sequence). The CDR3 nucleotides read TGTGCCAGTAGTGCGGCTAGCGGGGTCCACAATGAGCAGTTCTTC. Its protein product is CASSAASGVHNEQFF.

This chain's CDR3 is CATSREGKGIHLGNEQFF. CDR3 in DNA: TGTGCCACCAGCAGAGAGGGTAAGGGGATCCACCTAGGCAATGAGCAGTTCTTC. The rearrangement joins TRBV15 to TRBJ2-1; a possible D gene is TRBD1 (5 bases). Between the trimmed V and J ends, which lost 0 bases and 6 bases, there was a span of 21 bases. CDR3 length: 18 amino acids. The germline CDR1 and CDR2 sequences are LNHNV and YYDKDF (reference sequence).

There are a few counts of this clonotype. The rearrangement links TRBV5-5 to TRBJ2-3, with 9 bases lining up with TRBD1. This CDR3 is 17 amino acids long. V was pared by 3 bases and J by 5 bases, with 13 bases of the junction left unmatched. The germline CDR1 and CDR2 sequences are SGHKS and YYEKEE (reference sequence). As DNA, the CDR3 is TGTGCCAGCAGCTGGGGCCACCGGGACAGGGTTCGAGATACGCAGTATTTT. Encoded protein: CASSWGHRDRVRDTQYF.

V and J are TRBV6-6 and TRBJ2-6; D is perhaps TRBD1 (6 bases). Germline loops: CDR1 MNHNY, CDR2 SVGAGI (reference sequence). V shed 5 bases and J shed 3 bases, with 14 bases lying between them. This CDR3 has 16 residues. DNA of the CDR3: TGTGCCAGCAGTGACGGCCAGGGGTATGGGGCCAACGTCCTGACTTTC. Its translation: CASSDGQGYGANVLTF.